The clone carrying this T cell receptor beta chain was counted ten times or more. Its cognate antigen is unknown. Researchers took RNA transcripts and amplified the TCR beta CDR3 regions from them. HTBI primers were used for first-round RT-PCR of the TCR CDR3. TCRdb independently ran MiXCR on the multiplex PCR reads; one entry per CDR3 protein. This table has 350,000 to 400,000 distinct CDR3 sequences, roughly 19% appearing once. Fresh 10 ml peripheral blood yielded PBMCs. Germline loops: CDR1 DFQATT, CDR2 SNEGSKA (reference sequence). Trimming cost V 5 bases and J 3 bases, with 11 bases left between them. This CDR3 comprises 12 residues. This entry is derived from a study of T cells in Graves' hyperthyroidism and ophthalmopathy. Study observations and caveats: Through a model of 13 V-J features, ophthalmopathy was separated from stable hyperthyroidism. Before onset, by a median of around 6.1 months, the model predicted ophthalmopathy. Blood also showed most of the thyroid clonotypes that were expanded above 0.001.

The sequence derives from a woman between 18 and 29 years old with Graves' hyperthyroidism. Sequencing used blood. The chain uses TRBV20-1 and TRBJ2-7, with D maybe TRBD2 (5 bases). The CDR3 bases are TGCAGTGCTGTCGGGATCAACTACGAGCAGTACTTC. Protein product: CSAVGINYEQYF.